The 28 T cell receptor beta chains reported below all come from one sample, sequenced in a study of blood T cell repertoires in COVID-19. Sequencing used immunoSEQ multiplex PCR; TCRdb keeps in-frame clones, though not all of them. This sample carries under 250,000 clones, roughly 80% of them seen once, and the ten largest clones take 5% to 7%. The material sequenced was peripheral blood. Receptor source: a woman aged 55-69 years with active or convalescent COVID-19.

The chain has TRBV2 and TRBJ1-4, with D perhaps matching TRBD1 (5 bases). The CDR3 contains 16 residues. Germline loops: CDR1 SNHLY, CDR2 FYNNEI. Between the trimmed V and J ends, which lost 2 bases and 2 bases, there was a span of 12 bases. The CDR3 sequence is CASSELGADTNEKLFF. Written as DNA, the CDR3 is TGTGCCAGCAGTGAATTAGGGGCAGATACTAATGAAAAACTGTTTTTT.

The chain carries TRBV6-5 and TRBJ2-7; 10 bases are a match to TRBD1. The V and J ends lost 7 bases and 7 bases, in that order; junction bases with no gene match: 10. CDR3 length equals 14 residues. Germline V CDR1 and CDR2: MNHEY, SVGAGI. CDR3 in DNA: TGTGCCAGCATCCCGGGACAGGGGCCAGGAGAGCAGTACTTC. Translated: CASIPGQGPGEQYF.

V usage is TRBV3-1 (or the pseudogene TRBV3-2) and J usage is TRBJ1-6, with a weak D call TRBD1 (5 bases). Looked up from germline, CDR1 is LGHDT and CDR2 is YNNKEL (reference sequence). The CDR3 loop spans 15 amino acids. V gave up 4 bases and J gave up 7 bases, with 14 bases separating them. The CDR3 DNA follows: TGTGCCAGCAGCCTGCAGGGTTGGCGAAATTCACCCCTCCACTTT. This codes for CASSLQGWRNSPLHF.

The rearrangement links TRBV2 to TRBJ2-1; 9 nucleotides align to TRBD2. There are 16 residues in the CDR3. Germline lookup yields CDR1 SNHLY and CDR2 FYNNEI. V dropped 10 bases and J dropped 8; count of bases not matched to a gene: 18. CDR3 amino acids: CATGEPPASGADEQFF. Written as DNA, the CDR3 is TGTGCCACGGGAGAACCCCCGGCTAGCGGGGCGGATGAGCAGTTCTTC. Filled out from reference TRBV2 and TRBJ2-1, the complete variable domain reads EPEVTQTPSHQVTQMGQEVILRCVPISNHLYFYWYRQILGQKVEFLVSFYNNEISEKSEIFDDQFSVERPDGSNFTLKIRSTKLEDSAMYFCATGEPPASGADEQFFGPGTRLTVL.

V is TRBV11-3 and J is TRBJ2-1; 11 nucleotides match TRBD2. The germline CDR1 and CDR2 sequences are SGHNT and YENEEA. The CDR3 sequence is 17 residues long. V shed 5 bases, J shed 4 bases, and the junction held 10 bases outside the gene matches. The CDR3 DNA sequence: TGTGCCAGCAGCACCCGACTAGCGGGACGGTATTACAATGAGCAGTTCTTC. This translates into CASSTRLAGRYYNEQFF.

This clone was observed a single time. This chain joins TRBV12-5 and TRBJ2-2, with 7 bases fitting TRBD1. The CDR3 contains 15 residues. The junction had 3 bases not matched to a gene; V was cut back by 1 base and J by 4 bases. The V gene's germline CDR1 is LGHNT and CDR2 FRNRAP. CDR3 amino acids: CASGLDPGGTGELFF. CDR3 nucleotide sequence: TGTGCTAGTGGTTTGGATCCAGGGGGCACCGGGGAGCTGTTTTTT.

The chain has TRBV25-1 and TRBJ2-5; D call uncertain. V lost 3 bases to trimming and J lost 1 base, with 15 bases between them. Germline loops: CDR1 MGHDK, CDR2 SYGVNS. The CDR3 contains 16 residues. The CDR3 here is CASSDRSGTFQETQYF. The CDR3 DNA follows: TGTGCCAGCAGTGATCGTTCAGGAACTTTCCAAGAGACCCAGTACTTC.

J is TRBJ2-1 and V is TRBV7-2; 12 bases align to TRBD2. Looked up from germline, CDR1 is SGHTA and CDR2 is FQGNSA. This CDR3 contains 15 residues. V lost 2 bases, J lost 8 bases, and 4 bases stayed unmatched. The CDR3 is CASSLTSGRSDEQFF. CDR3 coding DNA: TGTGCCAGCAGCTTAACTAGCGGGAGGTCGGATGAGCAGTTCTTC.

The chain couples TRBV7-9 to TRBJ2-3, with 10 bases identical to TRBD1. With 6 bases clipped from V and 3 bases from J, the junction kept 12 bases outside the gene matches. The length of the CDR3 is 17 residues. Germline V gene data show CDR1 as SEHNR and CDR2 as FQNEAQ (reference sequence). The CDR3 DNA sequence: TGTGCCAGCAGGGCCCGGGACAGGGGCGCTAAAACAGATACGCAGTATTTT. This codes for CASRARDRGAKTDTQYF.

This clone has a single count. This chain links TRBV7-8 with TRBJ2-3; TRBD1 matches 7 bases. CDR1 is SGHVS and CDR2 is FQNEAQ in the germline V gene. This CDR3 region has 14 residues. J lost 3 bases, V lost 6 bases, and 6 bases had no gene match. In nucleotides, the CDR3 is TGTGCCAGCAGACAAGACAGGGTAACAGATACGCAGTATTTT. Its translation: CASRQDRVTDTQYF.

This chain connects TRBV3-1 (or the pseudogene TRBV3-2) to TRBJ2-3, with 8 bases that match TRBD2. The CDR3 runs 16 residues. J lost 3 bases, V lost 0 bases, and 5 bases had no gene match. Germline values: CDR1 LGHDT, CDR2 YNNKEL (reference sequence). The CDR3 DNA sequence: TGTGCCAGCAGCCAAGAACTGGGCGGGAGGACAGATACGCAGTATTTT. Residues: CASSQELGGRTDTQYF.

This chain links TRBV11-3 with TRBJ2-3; weak D call: TRBD1 (6 bases). Trimming left V 3 bases short and J 0 bases short, with 10 bases between. This CDR3 region has 15 residues. CDR1 and CDR2 (germline): SGHNT, YENEEA. CDR3 in DNA: TGTGCCAGCAGCTTTGGGACAACTAGCACAGATACGCAGTATTTT. This sequence encodes CASSFGTTSTDTQYF.

The V gene is TRBV6-5, the J gene TRBJ1-5, with no clear D. Germline V lookup: CDR1 MNHEY, CDR2 SVGAGI. Trimming took 5 bases from V and 3 from J, leaving 8 bases between them. The CDR3 sequence is 13 residues long. The CDR3 spells CASSQSDNQPQHF. CDR3 nucleotides: TGTGCCAGCAGTCAAAGCGACAATCAGCCCCAGCATTTT.

The rearrangement uses TRBV18 and TRBJ2-3, with 9 bases identical to TRBD2. The CDR3 is made up of 16 amino acids. V was pared by 2 bases and J by 3 bases, with 6 bases of the junction left unmatched. CDR1 is KGHSH, CDR2 LQKENI, per germline. The CDR3, as DNA: TGTGCCAGCTCACCAACGCGGGAGGGAAGGACAGATACGCAGTATTTT. Protein: CASSPTREGRTDTQYF.

The chain employs TRBV3-1 (or the pseudogene TRBV3-2) and TRBJ1-3, with D perhaps matching TRBD1 (5 bases). This CDR3 is built from 15 residues. CDR1 is LGHDT, CDR2 YNNKEL, per germline (reference sequence). V was clipped by 5 bases and J by 4 bases, with 15 bases between them. The CDR3 reads CASSTPRGKGNTIYF. The CDR3, as DNA: TGTGCCAGCAGCACGCCCCGGGGGAAGGGAAACACCATATATTTT.

The CDR3 here is CATSGGLNGETQYF. The CDR3 DNA is TGTGCCACCAGTGGAGGACTTAACGGGGAGACCCAGTACTTC. This chain uses TRBV24-1 with TRBJ2-5, with D possibly matching TRBD2 (5 bases). Per the germline V gene, CDR1 is KGHDR and CDR2 is SFDVKD. Trimming took 5 bases from V and 5 from J, leaving 14 bases between them. The length of the CDR3 is 14 residues.

The chain has TRBV9 and TRBJ2-7; 7 bases line up with TRBD2. V dropped 4 bases and J dropped 0; count of bases not matched to a gene: 13. Per germline, CDR1 SGDLS and CDR2 YYNGEE. The CDR3 covers 17 residues. The CDR3 bases are TGTGCCAGCAGCCCAGGAGCGACTAGCTCTCGCTCCTACGAGCAGTACTTC. It yields the protein CASSPGATSSRSYEQYF.

This clone was seen a single time. V and J are TRBV2 and TRBJ1-4; D is unresolved. CDR3 length equals 17 residues. Trimming removed 2 bases at V and 0 bases at J, with 13 bases between. Looked up from germline, CDR1 is SNHLY and CDR2 is FYNNEI. CDR3 protein: CASSEMILTTTNEKLFF. The CDR3 DNA reads as TGTGCCAGCAGTGAAATGATCCTAACGACAACTAATGAAAAACTGTTTTTT.

The V call is TRBV5-1, the J call TRBJ2-1; 7 positions agree with TRBD1. CDR3 length: 14 residues. Germline-derived CDR1 and CDR2 are SGHRS and YFSETQ. V lost 4 bases and J lost 8; bases outside the gene matches: 9. The CDR3 nucleotides are TGCGCCAGCAGCCAACGACAGGGCTCATATGAGCAGTTCTTC. Protein: CASSQRQGSYEQFF.

The J gene is TRBJ2-1, the V gene TRBV5-1; TRBD2 matches at 10 bases. Germline V lookup: CDR1 SGHRS, CDR2 YFSETQ. Trimming at V came to 4 bases and at J to 8 bases, leaving 12 bases not matched to a gene. The CDR3 has 16 amino acids. CDR3 in amino acids: CASSISGRAEVDEQFF. The CDR3 bases are TGCGCCAGCAGCATAAGCGGGAGGGCCGAGGTGGATGAGCAGTTCTTC.

This clone has a single count. The chain has TRBV27 and TRBJ2-3, with 9 bases aligning to TRBD1. J gave up 0 bases and V 5 bases, and 6 bases lay outside the gene matches. This CDR3 is built from 16 residues. The germline CDR1 and CDR2 sequences are MNHEY and SMNVEV (reference sequence). The CDR3 region has the DNA TGTGCCAGCAGTACCCACAGGGGGCTGAGCACAGATACGCAGTATTTT. Residues: CASSTHRGLSTDTQYF.

CDR3 sequence (DNA): TGTGCCAGTAGTATTGGGACAGGGGATAATTCACCCCTCCACTTT. This sequence encodes CASSIGTGDNSPLHF. V is TRBV19 and J is TRBJ1-6; TRBD1 agrees at 10 bases. Germline lookup yields CDR1 LNHDA and CDR2 SQIVND (reference sequence). The junction had 1 base not matched to a gene; V was cut back by 3 bases and J by 5 bases. The CDR3 is 15 amino acids.

The chain employs TRBV28 and TRBJ2-2; TRBD1 matches at 9 bases. Germline V gene lookup returns CDR1 MDHEN and CDR2 SYDVKM. Unmatched junction bases numbered 11, after V lost 6 bases and J lost 3 bases. The CDR3 covers 17 residues. The CDR3 coding sequence is TGTGCCAGCAGACAACTCGGGACAGGGATGTACACCGGGGAGCTGTTTTTT. Translating it yields CASRQLGTGMYTGELFF. Complete variable domain (other parts from reference TRBV28 and TRBJ2-2): DVKVTQSSRYLVKRTGEKVFLECVQDMDHENMFWYRQDPGLGLRLIYFSYDVKMKEKGDIPEGYSVSREKKERFSLILESASTNQTSMYLCASRQLGTGMYTGELFFGEGSRLTVL.

The gene calls are TRBV7-6 and TRBJ2-2, with a possible D match to TRBD2 (6 bases). V dropped 4 bases and J dropped 3 bases, with 15 bases sitting between them. This CDR3 region has 16 residues. Per germline, CDR1 SGHVS and CDR2 FNYEAQ. Here the CDR3 DNA reads TGTGCCAGCAGCTACTCCCTAGGCGGGGACACCGGGGAGCTGTTTTTT. Protein: CASSYSLGGDTGELFF. The full variable domain, rest sourced from reference TRBV7-6 and TRBJ2-2, is GAGVSQSPRYKVTKRGQDVALRCDPISGHVSLYWYRQALGQGPEFLTYFNYEAQQDKSGLPNDRFSAERPEGSISTLTIQRTEQRDSAMYRCASSYSLGGDTGELFFGEGSRLTVL.

The table lists this clone with a count of one. V usage is TRBV6-5 and J usage is TRBJ2-5, with D possibly TRBD1 on 6 matching bases. The V gene's germline CDR1 is MNHEY and CDR2 SVGAGI. V dropped 11 bases and J dropped 3 bases, with 16 bases sitting between them. The CDR3 is 13 amino acids. The CDR3 region is CAGARDTEETQYF. In DNA, the CDR3 is TGTGCCGGGGCCAGGGACACCGAAGAGACCCAGTACTTC.

The gene calls are TRBV6-4 and TRBJ2-7; possible D gene TRBD1, 5 bases. With 7 bases removed from V and 1 base from J, the gap between germline ends came to 20 bases. CDR1 and CDR2 from the germline V gene are MRHNA and SNTAGT. This CDR3 contains 16 residues. The CDR3 DNA is TGTGCCAGCAACCACATGGAAGGGGTCGGGTCCTACGAGCAGTACGTC. It translates to CASNHMEGVGSYEQYV.

V gene TRBV5-1 combines with J gene TRBJ1-6; TRBD1 might be the D (5 bases). Germline V gene lookup returns CDR1 SGHRS and CDR2 YFSETQ. The CDR3 has 17 residues. V lost 0 bases and J 1 base, leaving 11 bases between the germline ends. The CDR3 loop is CASSLEAGRSYNSPLHF. The CDR3, as DNA: TGCGCCAGCAGCTTGGAGGCAGGGAGGTCCTATAATTCACCCCTCCACTTT.

The rearrangement uses TRBV5-5 and TRBJ2-3, with 10 bases lining up with TRBD1. Trimming took 1 base from V and 0 from J; bases not matched to a gene: 2. Germline V gives CDR1 SGHKS, CDR2 YYEKEE (reference sequence). This CDR3 comprises 16 residues. The CDR3 DNA reads TGTGCCAGCAGCTTGCCGGGACAGGGGAGCACAGATACGCAGTATTTT. It specifies CASSLPGQGSTDTQYF.